The 15 T cell receptor beta chains listed next were all sequenced from one sample in a study of identical twins listed by TCRdb under 2016. Libraries were prepared through 5' RACE. The sample was run on an Illumina HiSeq 2000. Clones were called with MiXCR by TCRdb after fastp trimmed the public reads at Q25, and only in-frame beta chains were retained. Rows are unified per CDR3 protein, each entry keeping the most common DNA and genes. The sample table lists approximately 550,000 distinct CDR3 sequences, about 22% of them with a count of one. The top ten clonotypes cover approximately 0.52% of the sample. These same records also appear under a second study, on yellow fever vaccine responses in identical twins.

Sequencing was done on a sample of CD4+ T cells sorted from blood. These receptors were taken from a woman aged 18 to 35 in good health.

The chain is built from TRBV19 and TRBJ2-7; no reliable D call. V lost 5 bases to trimming and J lost 0 bases, with 11 bases between them. Germline assignment: CDR1 LNHDA and CDR2 SQIVND (reference sequence). This CDR3 region has 14 residues. The CDR3, as DNA: TGTGCCAGTAGTCAGGAAACGCGCTCCTACGAGCAGTACTTC. Translated: CASSQETRSYEQYF.

The chain recombines TRBV5-6 with TRBJ2-7; D is perhaps TRBD1 or TRBD2 (6 bases each). This CDR3 spans 14 amino acids. Per the germline V gene, CDR1 is SGHDT and CDR2 is YYEEEE. V was shortened by 4 bases and J by 4 bases, with 15 bases between the two germline ends. DNA for the CDR3: TGTGCCAGCAGCGAAACGGGGGCCCAATACGAGCAGTACGTC. It codes for CASSETGAQYEQYV.

The chain links TRBV2 to TRBJ2-2; the match to TRBD2 covers 8 bases. V lost 3 bases, J lost 4 bases, and 7 bases stayed unmatched. This CDR3 region has 16 residues. The germline V gene encodes CDR1 SNHLY and CDR2 FYNNEI. CDR3 loop: CASSEELLAVTGELFF. CDR3 nucleotides: TGTGCCAGCAGTGAGGAGTTACTAGCGGTCACCGGGGAGCTGTTTTTT.

V and J are TRBV7-3 and TRBJ1-2; 11 bases line up with TRBD1. Trimming cost V 0 bases and J 4 bases; bases outside gene matches: 10. Germline V gene lookup returns CDR1 SGHTA and CDR2 FQGTGA. The CDR3 extends over 18 amino acids. The CDR3 DNA reads as TGTGCCAGCAGCTTAACCGGGACAGGGGGGAAACTGCCCTATGGCTACACCTTC. Residues: CASSLTGTGGKLPYGYTF.

This chain links TRBV24-1 with TRBJ2-3; no definite D call. Germline CDR1 is KGHDR and CDR2 is SFDVKD. Between the trimmed V and J ends, which lost 1 base and 6 bases, there was a span of 16 bases. CDR3 size: 16 residues. CDR3 sequence (DNA): TGTGCCACCAGTGATTTATTTTCGGTGACCCCCGATACGCAGTATTTT. Translated, it gives CATSDLFSVTPDTQYF.

The CDR3 DNA reads as TGTGCCATCAGTGAGTCGTTTGGGGGTTTAAGCTCCTACGAGCAGTACTTC. Amino acids: CAISESFGGLSSYEQYF. The chain joins TRBV10-3 to TRBJ2-7, with D perhaps being TRBD1 or TRBD2 (5 bases each). The CDR3 runs 17 residues. Germline lookup yields CDR1 ENHRY and CDR2 SYGVKD. Trimming removed 0 bases at V and 0 bases at J, with 15 bases between.

A few counts support this clonotype. J is TRBJ2-1 and V is TRBV3-1; TRBD1 is a possible D gene (5 bases). The germline CDR1 and CDR2 sequences are LGHDT and YNNKEL (reference sequence). This CDR3 is 14 amino acids long. Trimming shortened V by 1 base and J by 7 bases, and 11 bases separated the two germline ends. In DNA form, the CDR3 reads TGTGCCAGCAGCCAAGGGGGCGGTCTTAATGAGCAGTTCTTC. It codes for CASSQGGGLNEQFF.

This clonotype was counted a few times. The chain employs TRBV6-1 and TRBJ2-2, with 7 bases fitting TRBD1. CDR1 is MNHNS, CDR2 SASEGT, per germline. With V trimmed by 6 bases and J by 7 bases, 5 bases remained unmatched. The CDR3 is made up of 13 amino acids. The CDR3 protein is CASSDRVVGELFF. The CDR3 DNA follows: TGTGCCAGCAGCGACAGGGTTGTCGGGGAGCTGTTTTTT.

The chain links TRBV6-1 to TRBJ2-3; 8 bases line up with TRBD2. J lost 4 bases, V lost 7 bases, and 7 bases had no gene match. The CDR3 is 14 amino acids. Per germline, CDR1 MNHNS and CDR2 SASEGT. The CDR3 loop is CASKLRGGPDTQYF. In nucleotides, the CDR3 is TGTGCCAGCAAACTACGGGGGGGCCCAGATACGCAGTATTTT.

The chain joins TRBV11-2 to TRBJ2-1; unclear D gene. V was trimmed by 5 bases and J by 3 bases, leaving 17 bases between them. The CDR3 is 16 amino acids. Germline V gives CDR1 SGHAT, CDR2 FQNNGV. The DNA for the CDR3 is TGTGCCAGCAGCCCAACGGTCAGAGGTTTCTACAATGAGCAGTTCTTC. Translation: CASSPTVRGFYNEQFF.

V gene TRBV27 combines with J gene TRBJ2-4; 8 nucleotides line up with TRBD2. The germline gives CDR1 MNHEY, CDR2 SMNVEV (reference sequence). The V gene end was trimmed by 3 bases and the J gene end by 9 bases; junction bases not matched to a gene: 10. The CDR3 has 15 amino acids. CDR3 DNA: TGTGCCAGCAGTTTGTCCCTTGGCGGGGGGAGCATTCAGTACTTC. Translated, it gives CASSLSLGGGSIQYF.

This clonotype has just one count. V is TRBV25-1 and J is TRBJ2-3, with D maybe TRBD2 (7 bases). V shed 7 bases and J shed 1 base, with 15 bases lying between them. This CDR3 comprises 15 residues. Germline assignment: CDR1 MGHDK and CDR2 SYGVNS. The DNA of the CDR3 is TGTGCCAGCACCGAGGGGGGGTTCCGCACAGATACGCAGTATTTT. Translating gives CASTEGGFRTDTQYF.

V is TRBV12-3 or TRBV12-4 and J is TRBJ2-5; the D gene is possibly TRBD2 (6 bases). The CDR3 is made up of 14 amino acids. The ends were cut back, 6 bases at V and 5 bases at J, with 16 bases in the middle. The CDR3 region is CASSPLGGWETQYF. In nucleotides, the CDR3 is TGTGCCAGCAGCCCCTTGGGGGGATGGGAGACCCAGTACTTC.

The V and J genes are TRBV10-3 and TRBJ2-1, with a possible D match to TRBD2 (5 bases). V was cut by 1 base and J by 6 bases, with 19 bases left in between. The CDR3 is made up of 17 amino acids. The germline CDR1 and CDR2 sequences are ENHRY and SYGVKD. DNA for the CDR3: TGTGCCATCAGTGAGTTCCCCCCTGGCGGGTCATCCAATGAGCAGTTCTTC. Protein: CAISEFPPGGSSNEQFF.

V gene TRBV7-2 combines with J gene TRBJ2-5, with 9 positions matching TRBD1. J lost 5 bases, V lost 5 bases, and 9 bases had no gene match. The length of the CDR3 is 15 residues. Germline V gene lookup returns CDR1 SGHTA and CDR2 FQGNSA. As DNA, the CDR3 is TGTGCCAGCAGCCTTTTGGGACAGGGAAGGGAGACCCAGTACTTC. This codes for CASSLLGQGRETQYF.